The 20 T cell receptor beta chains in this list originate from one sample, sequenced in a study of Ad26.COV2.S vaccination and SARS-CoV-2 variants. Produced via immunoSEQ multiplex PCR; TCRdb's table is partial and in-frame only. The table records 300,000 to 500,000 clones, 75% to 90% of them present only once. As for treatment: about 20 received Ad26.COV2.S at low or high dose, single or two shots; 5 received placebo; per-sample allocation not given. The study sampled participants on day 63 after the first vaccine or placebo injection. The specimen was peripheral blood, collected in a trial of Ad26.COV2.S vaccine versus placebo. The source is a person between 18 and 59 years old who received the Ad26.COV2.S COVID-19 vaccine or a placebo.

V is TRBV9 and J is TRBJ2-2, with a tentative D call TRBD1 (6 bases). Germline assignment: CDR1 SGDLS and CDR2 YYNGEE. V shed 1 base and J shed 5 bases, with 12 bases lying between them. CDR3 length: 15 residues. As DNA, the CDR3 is TGTGCCAGCAGCGTACTGCAGGGGATAACCGGGGAGCTGTTTTTT. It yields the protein CASSVLQGITGELFF.

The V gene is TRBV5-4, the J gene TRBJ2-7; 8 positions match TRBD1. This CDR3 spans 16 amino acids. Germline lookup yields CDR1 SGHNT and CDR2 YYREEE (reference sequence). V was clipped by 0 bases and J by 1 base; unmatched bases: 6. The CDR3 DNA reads TGTGCCAGCAGCTTGGCCCGGACAGGGATATCCTACGAGCAGTACTTC. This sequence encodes CASSLARTGISYEQYF. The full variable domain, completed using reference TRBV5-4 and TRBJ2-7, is ETGVTQSPTHLIKTRGQQVTLRCSSQSGHNTVSWYQQALGQGPQFIFQYYREEENGRGNFPPRFSGLQFPNYSSELNVNALELDDSALYLCASSLARTGISYEQYFGPGTRLTVT.

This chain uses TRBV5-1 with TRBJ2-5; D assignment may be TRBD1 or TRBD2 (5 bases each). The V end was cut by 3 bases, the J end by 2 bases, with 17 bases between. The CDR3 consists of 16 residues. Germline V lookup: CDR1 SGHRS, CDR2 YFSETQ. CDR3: CASSSTGTPGQETQYF. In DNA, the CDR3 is TGCGCCAGCAGCTCGACCGGGACCCCAGGGCAAGAGACCCAGTACTTC.

CDR3 sequence reads: CSVEGESGGYTF. CDR3 coding DNA: TGCAGCGTTGAAGGAGAATCTGGTGGCTACACCTTC. The J gene is TRBJ1-2, the V gene TRBV29-1, with unresolved D. The CDR3 is 12 residues long. Germline CDR1 reads SQVTM; CDR2 reads ANQGSEA. The V gene lost 1 base and the J gene lost 7 bases, with 10 bases spanning the gap.

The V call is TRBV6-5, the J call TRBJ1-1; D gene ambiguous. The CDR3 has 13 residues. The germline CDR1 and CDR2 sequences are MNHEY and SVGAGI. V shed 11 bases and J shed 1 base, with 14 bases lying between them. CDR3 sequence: CASGGVWNTEAFF. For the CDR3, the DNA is TGTGCCTCCGGTGGCGTATGGAACACTGAAGCTTTCTTT.

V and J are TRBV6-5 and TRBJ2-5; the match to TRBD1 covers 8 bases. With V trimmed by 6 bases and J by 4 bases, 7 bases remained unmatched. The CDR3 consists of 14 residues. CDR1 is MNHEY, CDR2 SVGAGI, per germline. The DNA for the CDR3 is TGTGCCAGCAGAGATATGGGGACAGGAGAGACCCAGTACTTC. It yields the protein CASRDMGTGETQYF.

CDR3 sequence (DNA): TGCAGTGCTAGTCAGGGTCAGGCAGGTCAGCCCCAGCATTTT. Translation: CSASQGQAGQPQHF. V usage is TRBV20-1 and J usage is TRBJ1-5, with D possibly TRBD1 on 5 matching bases. Trimming left V 3 bases short and J 6 bases short, with 15 bases between. Germline-derived CDR1 and CDR2 are DFQATT and SNEGSKA (reference sequence). There are 14 residues in the CDR3.

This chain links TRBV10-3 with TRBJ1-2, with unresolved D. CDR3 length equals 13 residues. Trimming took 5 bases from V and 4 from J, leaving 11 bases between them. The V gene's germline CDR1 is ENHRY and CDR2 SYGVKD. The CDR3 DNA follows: TGTGCCATCAGTCAAGAAACAGCCTATGGCTACACCTTC. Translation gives CAISQETAYGYTF.

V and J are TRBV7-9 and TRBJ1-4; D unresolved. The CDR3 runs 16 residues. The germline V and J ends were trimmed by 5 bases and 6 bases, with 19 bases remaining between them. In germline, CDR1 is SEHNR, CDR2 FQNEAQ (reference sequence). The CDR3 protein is CASSPSRTGGDEKLFF. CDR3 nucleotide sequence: TGTGCCAGCAGCCCGTCCCGAACGGGAGGTGATGAAAAACTGTTTTTT. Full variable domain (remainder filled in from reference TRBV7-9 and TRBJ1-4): DTGVSQNPRHKITKRGQNVTFRCDPISEHNRLYWYRQTLGQGPEFLTYFQNEAQLEKSRLLSDRFSAERPKGSFSTLEIQRTEQGDSAMYLCASSPSRTGGDEKLFFGSGTQLSVL.

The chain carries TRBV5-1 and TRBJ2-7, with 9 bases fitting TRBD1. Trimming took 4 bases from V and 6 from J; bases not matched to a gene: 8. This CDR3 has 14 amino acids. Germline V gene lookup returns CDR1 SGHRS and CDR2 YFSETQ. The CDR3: CASSRQDRGGEQYF. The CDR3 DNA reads TGCGCCAGCAGCCGTCAGGACAGGGGCGGCGAGCAGTACTTC.

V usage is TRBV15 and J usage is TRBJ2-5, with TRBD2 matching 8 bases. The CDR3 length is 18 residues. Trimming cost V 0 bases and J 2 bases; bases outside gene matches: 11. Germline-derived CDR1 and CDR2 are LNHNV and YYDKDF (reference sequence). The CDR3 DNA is TGTGCCACCAGCAGAGATCGGGGACTAGTGCCTTTTCAAGAGACCCAGTACTTC. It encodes CATSRDRGLVPFQETQYF.

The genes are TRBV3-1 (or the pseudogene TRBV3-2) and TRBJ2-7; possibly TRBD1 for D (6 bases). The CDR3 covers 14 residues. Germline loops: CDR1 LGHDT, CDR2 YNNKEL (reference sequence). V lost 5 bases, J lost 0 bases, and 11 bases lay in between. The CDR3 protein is CASSRQVFSYEQYF. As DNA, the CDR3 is TGTGCCAGCAGCAGACAGGTCTTCTCCTACGAGCAGTACTTC.

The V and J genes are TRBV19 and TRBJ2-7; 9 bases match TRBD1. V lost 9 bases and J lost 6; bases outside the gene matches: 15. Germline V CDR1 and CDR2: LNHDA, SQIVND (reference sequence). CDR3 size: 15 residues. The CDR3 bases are TGTGCCAGCAGGGTTACGGGACAGGGAGTGGCCGAGCAGTACTTC. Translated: CASRVTGQGVAEQYF. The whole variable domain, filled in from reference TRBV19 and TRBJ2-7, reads DGGITQSPKYLFRKEGQNVTLSCEQNLNHDAMYWYRQDPGQGLRLIYYSQIVNDFQKGDIAEGYSVSREKKESFPLTVTSAQKNPTAFYLCASRVTGQGVAEQYFGPGTRLTVT.

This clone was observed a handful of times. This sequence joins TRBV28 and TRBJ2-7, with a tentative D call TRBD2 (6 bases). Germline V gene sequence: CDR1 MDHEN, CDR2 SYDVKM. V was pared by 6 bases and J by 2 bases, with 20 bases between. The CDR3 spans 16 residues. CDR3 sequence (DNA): TGTGCCAGCAGGCGGGAAGGGCAGGAGGTCCCCTACGAGCAGTACTTC. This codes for CASRREGQEVPYEQYF.

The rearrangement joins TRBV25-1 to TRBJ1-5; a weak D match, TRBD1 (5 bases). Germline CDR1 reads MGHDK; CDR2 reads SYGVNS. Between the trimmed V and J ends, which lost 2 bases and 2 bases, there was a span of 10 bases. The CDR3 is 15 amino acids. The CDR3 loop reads CASSEGGAGNQPQHF. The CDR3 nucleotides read TGTGCCAGCAGTGAAGGAGGGGCCGGCAATCAGCCCCAGCATTTT.

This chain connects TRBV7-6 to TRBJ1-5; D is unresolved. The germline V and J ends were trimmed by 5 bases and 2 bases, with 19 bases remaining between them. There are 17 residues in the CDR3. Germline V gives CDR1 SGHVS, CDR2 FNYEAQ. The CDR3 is CASSPSEAESGNQPQHF. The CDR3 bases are TGTGCCAGCAGCCCCTCCGAGGCCGAAAGTGGCAATCAGCCCCAGCATTTT.

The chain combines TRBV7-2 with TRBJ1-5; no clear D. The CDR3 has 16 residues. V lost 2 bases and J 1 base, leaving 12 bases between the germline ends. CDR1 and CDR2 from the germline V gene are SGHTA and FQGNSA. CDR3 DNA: TGTGCCAGCAGCTTACTCTGGCCGTCCAGCAATCAGCCCCAGCATTTT. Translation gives CASSLLWPSSNQPQHF.

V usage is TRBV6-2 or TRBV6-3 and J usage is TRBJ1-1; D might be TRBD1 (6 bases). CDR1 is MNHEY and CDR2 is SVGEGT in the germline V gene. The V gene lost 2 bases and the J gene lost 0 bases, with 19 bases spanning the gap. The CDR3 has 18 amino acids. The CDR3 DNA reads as TGTGCCAGCAGTTACGGAGGACAGCCGGGCCAAGTGAACACTGAAGCTTTCTTT. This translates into CASSYGGQPGQVNTEAFF.

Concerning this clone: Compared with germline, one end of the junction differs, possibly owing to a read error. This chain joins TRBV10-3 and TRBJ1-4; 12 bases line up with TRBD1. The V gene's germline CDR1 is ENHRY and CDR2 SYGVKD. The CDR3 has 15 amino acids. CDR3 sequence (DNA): TGTGCCGTCAGTGAAGGGACAGGGGGCGTTGAAAAACTGTTTTTT. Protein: CAVSEGTGGVEKLFF.

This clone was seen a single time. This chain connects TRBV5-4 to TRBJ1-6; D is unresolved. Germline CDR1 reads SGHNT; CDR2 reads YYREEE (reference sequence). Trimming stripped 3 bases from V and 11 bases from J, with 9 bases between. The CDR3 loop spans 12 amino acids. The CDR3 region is CASSSTGPPLHF. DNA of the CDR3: TGTGCCAGCAGCTCAACCGGGCCACCCCTCCACTTT.